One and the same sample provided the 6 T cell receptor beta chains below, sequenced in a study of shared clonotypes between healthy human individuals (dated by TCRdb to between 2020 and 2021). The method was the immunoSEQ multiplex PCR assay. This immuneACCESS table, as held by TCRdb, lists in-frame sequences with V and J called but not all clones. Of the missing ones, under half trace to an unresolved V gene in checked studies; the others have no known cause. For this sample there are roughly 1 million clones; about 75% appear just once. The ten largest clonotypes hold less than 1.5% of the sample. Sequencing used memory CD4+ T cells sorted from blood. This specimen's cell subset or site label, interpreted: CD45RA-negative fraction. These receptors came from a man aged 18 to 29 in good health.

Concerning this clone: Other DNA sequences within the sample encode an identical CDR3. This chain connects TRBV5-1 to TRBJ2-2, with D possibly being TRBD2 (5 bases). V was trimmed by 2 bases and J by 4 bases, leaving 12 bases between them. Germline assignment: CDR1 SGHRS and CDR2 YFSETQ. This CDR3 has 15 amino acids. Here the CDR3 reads CASSFSGVGTGELFF. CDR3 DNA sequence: TGCGCCAGCAGCTTTTCCGGGGTGGGCACCGGGGAGCTGTTTTTT.

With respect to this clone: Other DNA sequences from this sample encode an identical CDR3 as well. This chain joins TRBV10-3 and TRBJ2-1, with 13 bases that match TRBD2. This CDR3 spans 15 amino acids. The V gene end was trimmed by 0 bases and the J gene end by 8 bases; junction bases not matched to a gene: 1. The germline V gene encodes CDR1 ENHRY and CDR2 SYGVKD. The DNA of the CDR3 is TGTGCCATCAGTGAGTCAGGACTAGCGGGGGATGAGCAGTTCTTC. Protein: CAISESGLAGDEQFF.

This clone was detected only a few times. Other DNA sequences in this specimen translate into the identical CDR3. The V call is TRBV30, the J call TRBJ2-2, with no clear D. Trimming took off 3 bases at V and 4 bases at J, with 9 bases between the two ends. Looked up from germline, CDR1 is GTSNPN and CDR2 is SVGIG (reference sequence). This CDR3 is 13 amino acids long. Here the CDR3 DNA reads TGTGCCTGGAGGGTGAAGGTCACCGGGGAGCTGTTTTTT. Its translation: CAWRVKVTGELFF.

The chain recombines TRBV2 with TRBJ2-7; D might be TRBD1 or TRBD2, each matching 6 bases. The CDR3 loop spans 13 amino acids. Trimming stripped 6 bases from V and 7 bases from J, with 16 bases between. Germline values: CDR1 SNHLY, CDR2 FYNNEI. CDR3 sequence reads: CASRRGGSQEQYF. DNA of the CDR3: TGTGCCAGCAGGAGAGGGGGGTCGCAAGAGCAGTACTTC.

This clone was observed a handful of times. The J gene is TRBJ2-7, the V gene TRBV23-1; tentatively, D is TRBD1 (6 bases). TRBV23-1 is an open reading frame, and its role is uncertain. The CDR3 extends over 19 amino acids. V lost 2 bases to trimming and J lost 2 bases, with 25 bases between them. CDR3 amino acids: CASSQLKGHRTDFTYEQYF. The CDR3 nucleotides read TGCGCCAGCAGTCAACTTAAGGGGCATCGGACAGACTTTACCTACGAGCAGTACTTC.

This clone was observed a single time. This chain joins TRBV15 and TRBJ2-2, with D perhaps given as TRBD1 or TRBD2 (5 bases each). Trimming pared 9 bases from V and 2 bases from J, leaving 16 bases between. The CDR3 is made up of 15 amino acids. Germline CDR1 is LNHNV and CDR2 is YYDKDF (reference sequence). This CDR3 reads CATRVTGPNTGELFF. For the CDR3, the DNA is TGTGCCACGCGGGTCACAGGACCTAACACCGGGGAGCTGTTTTTT.